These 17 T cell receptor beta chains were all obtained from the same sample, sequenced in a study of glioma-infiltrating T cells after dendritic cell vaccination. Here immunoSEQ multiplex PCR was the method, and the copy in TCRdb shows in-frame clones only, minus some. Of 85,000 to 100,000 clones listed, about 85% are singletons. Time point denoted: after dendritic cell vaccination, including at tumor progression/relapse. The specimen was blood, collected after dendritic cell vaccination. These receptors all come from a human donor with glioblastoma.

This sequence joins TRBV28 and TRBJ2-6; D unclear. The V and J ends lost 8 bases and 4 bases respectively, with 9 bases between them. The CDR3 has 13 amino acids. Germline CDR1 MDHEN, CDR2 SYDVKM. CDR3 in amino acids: CASGGQGANVLTF. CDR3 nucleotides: TGTGCCAGCGGTGGGCAGGGGGCCAACGTCCTGACTTTC.

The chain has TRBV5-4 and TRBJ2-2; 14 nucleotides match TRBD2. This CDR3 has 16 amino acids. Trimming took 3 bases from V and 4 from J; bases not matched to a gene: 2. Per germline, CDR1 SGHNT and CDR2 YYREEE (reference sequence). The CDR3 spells CASSWGLAGVTGELFF. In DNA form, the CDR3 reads TGTGCCAGCAGCTGGGGACTAGCGGGAGTCACCGGGGAGCTGTTTTTT. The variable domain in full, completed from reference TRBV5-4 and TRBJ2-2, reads ETGVTQSPTHLIKTRGQQVTLRCSSQSGHNTVSWYQQALGQGPQFIFQYYREEENGRGNFPPRFSGLQFPNYSSELNVNALELDDSALYLCASSWGLAGVTGELFFGEGSRLTVL.

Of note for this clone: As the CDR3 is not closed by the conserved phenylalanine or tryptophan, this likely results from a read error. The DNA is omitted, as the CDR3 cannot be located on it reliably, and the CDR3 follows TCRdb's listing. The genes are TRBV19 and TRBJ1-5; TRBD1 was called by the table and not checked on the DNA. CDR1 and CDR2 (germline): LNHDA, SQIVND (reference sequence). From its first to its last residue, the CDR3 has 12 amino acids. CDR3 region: CARDVRPGGHFR.

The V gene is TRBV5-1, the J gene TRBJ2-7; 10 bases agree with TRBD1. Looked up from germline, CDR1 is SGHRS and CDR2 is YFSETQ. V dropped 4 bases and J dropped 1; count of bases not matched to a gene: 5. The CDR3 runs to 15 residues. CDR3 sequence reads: CASSEGTGASYEQYF. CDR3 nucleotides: TGCGCCAGCAGCGAAGGGACAGGGGCGTCCTACGAGCAGTACTTC. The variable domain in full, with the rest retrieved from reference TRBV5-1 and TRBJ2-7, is KAGVTQTPRYLIKTRGQQVTLSCSPISGHRSVSWYQQTPGQGLQFLFEYFSETQRNKGNFPGRFSGRQFSNSRSEMNVSTLELGDSALYLCASSEGTGASYEQYFGPGTRLTVT.

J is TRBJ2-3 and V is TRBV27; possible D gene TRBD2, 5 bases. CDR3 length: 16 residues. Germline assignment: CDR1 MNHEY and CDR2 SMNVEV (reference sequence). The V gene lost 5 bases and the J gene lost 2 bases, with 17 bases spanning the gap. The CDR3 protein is CASSLLRAAHTDTQYF. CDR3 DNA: TGTGCCAGCAGTCTCCTTCGAGCGGCCCACACAGATACGCAGTATTTT.

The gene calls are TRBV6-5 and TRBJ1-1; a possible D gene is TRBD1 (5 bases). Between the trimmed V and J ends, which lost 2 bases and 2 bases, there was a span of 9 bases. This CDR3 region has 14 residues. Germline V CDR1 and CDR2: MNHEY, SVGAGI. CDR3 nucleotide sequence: TGTGCCAGCAGTTACGATAGGACAAACACTGAAGCTTTCTTT. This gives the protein CASSYDRTNTEAFF.

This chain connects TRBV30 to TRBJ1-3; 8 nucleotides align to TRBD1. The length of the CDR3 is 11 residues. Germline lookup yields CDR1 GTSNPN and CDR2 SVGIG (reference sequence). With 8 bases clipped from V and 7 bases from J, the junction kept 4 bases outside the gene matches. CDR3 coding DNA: TGTGCCCAGGGGGCTTCGAACACCATATATTTT. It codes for CAQGASNTIYF.

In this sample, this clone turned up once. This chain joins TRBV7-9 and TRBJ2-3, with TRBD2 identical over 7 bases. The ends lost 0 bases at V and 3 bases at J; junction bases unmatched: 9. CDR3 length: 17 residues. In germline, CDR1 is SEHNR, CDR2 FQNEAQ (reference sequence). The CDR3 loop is CASSLARTSIVTDTQYF. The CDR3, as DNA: TGTGCCAGCAGCTTAGCACGGACTAGTATTGTGACAGATACGCAGTATTTT.

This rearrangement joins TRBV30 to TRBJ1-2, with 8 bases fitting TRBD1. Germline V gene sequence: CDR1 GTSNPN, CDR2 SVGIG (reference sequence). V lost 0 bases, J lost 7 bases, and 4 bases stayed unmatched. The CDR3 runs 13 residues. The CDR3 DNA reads TGTGCCTGGAGTGTAGGGCAGGGGGCTGGCTACACCTTC. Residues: CAWSVGQGAGYTF.

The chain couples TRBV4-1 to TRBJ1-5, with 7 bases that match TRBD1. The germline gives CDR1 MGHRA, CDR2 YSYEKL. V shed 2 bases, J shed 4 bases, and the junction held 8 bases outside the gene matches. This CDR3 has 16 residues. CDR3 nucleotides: TGCGCCAGCAGCCAACCCACGGGACAGAAAAATCAGCCCCAGCATTTT. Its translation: CASSQPTGQKNQPQHF.

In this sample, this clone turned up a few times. CDR3 sequence: CAISAQEGLGYTF. The CDR3 DNA reads as TGTGCCATCTCGGCCCAGGAGGGTCTTGGCTACACCTTC. The chain couples TRBV10-3 to TRBJ1-2; unclear D gene. The CDR3 length is 13 residues. V gave up 8 bases and J gave up 7 bases, with 17 bases separating them. CDR1 and CDR2 from the germline V gene are ENHRY and SYGVKD.

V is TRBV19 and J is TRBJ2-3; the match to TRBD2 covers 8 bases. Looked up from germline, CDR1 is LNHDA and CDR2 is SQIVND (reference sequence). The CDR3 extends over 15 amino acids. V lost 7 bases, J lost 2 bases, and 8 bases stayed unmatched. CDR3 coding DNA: TGTGCCAGTAAACGAACTAGCGGTACCACAGATACGCAGTATTTT. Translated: CASKRTSGTTDTQYF.

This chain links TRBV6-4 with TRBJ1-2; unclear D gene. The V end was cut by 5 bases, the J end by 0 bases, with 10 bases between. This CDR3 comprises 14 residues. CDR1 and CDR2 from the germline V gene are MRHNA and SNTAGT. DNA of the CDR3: TGTGCCAGCAGTAAGGACTTGGCTAACTATGGCTACACCTTC. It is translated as CASSKDLANYGYTF.

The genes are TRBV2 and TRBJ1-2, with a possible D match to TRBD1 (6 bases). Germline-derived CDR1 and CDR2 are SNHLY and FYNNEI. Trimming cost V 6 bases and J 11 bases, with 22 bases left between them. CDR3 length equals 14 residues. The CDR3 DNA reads TGTGCCAGCAGACGGGACATGCCAGATATTCGTTACACCTTC. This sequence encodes CASRRDMPDIRYTF.

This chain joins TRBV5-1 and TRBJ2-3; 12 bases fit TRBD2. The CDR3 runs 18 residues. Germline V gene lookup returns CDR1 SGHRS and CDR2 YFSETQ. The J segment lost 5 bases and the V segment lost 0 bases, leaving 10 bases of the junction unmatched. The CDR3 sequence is CASSLASGGAGSRDTQYF. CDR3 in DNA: TGCGCCAGCAGCTTGGCTAGCGGGGGGGCCGGATCCAGAGATACGCAGTATTTT.

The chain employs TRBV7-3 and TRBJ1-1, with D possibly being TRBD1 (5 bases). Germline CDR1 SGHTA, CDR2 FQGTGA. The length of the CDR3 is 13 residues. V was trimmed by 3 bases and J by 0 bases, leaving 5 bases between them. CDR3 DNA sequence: TGTGCCAGCAGCTTGACAGTGAACACTGAAGCTTTCTTT. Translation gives CASSLTVNTEAFF.

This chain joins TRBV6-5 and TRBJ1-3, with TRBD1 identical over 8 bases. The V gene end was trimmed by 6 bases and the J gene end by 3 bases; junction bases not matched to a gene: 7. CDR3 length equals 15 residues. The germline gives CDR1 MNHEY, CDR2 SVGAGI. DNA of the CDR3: TGTGCCAGCAGCCCGACAGGGGAGGTTGGAAACACCATATATTTT. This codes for CASSPTGEVGNTIYF.